The TCR beta chain under discussion was sequenced for a study of T-cell memory formation after mild COVID-19. General study results and limits: CD4/CD8 balance characterized clones contracting day 15 to 85, and CD4+ skew characterized later expanders. Of the contracting clones, CD4+ ones lay mainly in CM and EM, and CD8+ ones in EMRA.

With regard to this clonotype: The antigen remains undetermined. A read error may produce the germline difference seen at one junction end.

TCRdb ran MiXCR on the 5' RACE reads and lists one entry per CDR3 protein. This sample has about 360,000 distinct CDR3 sequences, with roughly 14% found just once. The CDR3 extends over 12 amino acids. V usage is TRBV12-3 or TRBV12-4 and J usage is TRBJ2-5, with TRBD1 as a possible D gene (6 bases). This clonotype was obtained from a man aged 18-30 years who had mild COVID-19 (a few samples of this study predate the infection). Cell type and time point are not known. The sequenced sample was PBMCs or a T cell subset sorted from them (not recorded which). CDR3 in amino acids: CASSPVPGHPFF. The CDR3 bases are TGTGCCAGCAGCCCTGTCCCGGGACACCCTTTCTTC.